The TCR beta chain under discussion was sequenced for a study of blood T cell repertoires in COVID-19. Clones were read by immunoSEQ multiplex PCR, and TCRdb kept only the in-frame ones, dropping some. Among over 150,000 clones, around 84% were seen once, and the ten largest hold more than 1%. The CDR3 consists of 15 residues. Trimming took 3 bases from V and 1 from J; bases not matched to a gene: 4. Germline-derived CDR1 and CDR2 are SGHRS and YFSETQ. This clonotype was sampled from a man aged 40-49 years with acute or convalescent COVID-19. The chain is built from TRBV5-1 and TRBJ1-1; 9 nucleotides line up with TRBD1. The sequenced material came from peripheral blood. CDR3 in amino acids: CASSSRQGGNTEAFF. The DNA of the CDR3 is TGCGCCAGCAGCTCCCGACAGGGGGGGAACACTGAAGCTTTCTTT.